Given below is one T cell receptor beta chain in context. Its specificity is unknown. One entry per CDR3 protein results from TCRdb running MiXCR on the reads. The top ten hold 11% to 15% of the sample, which has roughly 920,000 distinct CDR3 sequences, less than 40% seen once. This sample is drawn from a study of T cell repertoires in cytomegalovirus infection. The V and J ends lost 1 base and 6 bases respectively, with 12 bases between them. CDR3 length equals 14 residues. Germline CDR1 MNHNS, CDR2 SASEGT. The sequenced sample was cultured CD8+ T cells from PBMCs, obtained from culture after CMV antigen stimulation. The genes are TRBV6-1 and TRBJ1-2, with D uncertain. The sequence came from a human donor in good health (CMV status not recorded). Some clones in this sample may be carry-over from other donors' samples. The CDR3 DNA sequence: TGTGCCAGCAGTGAAGGTCCCGGGAACCATGGCTACACCTTC. Protein: CASSEGPGNHGYTF.